This passage covers 9 T cell receptor beta chains from one sample sequenced in a study of cytomegalovirus exposure and HLA in healthy donors. With 60 Vbeta and 13 Jbeta primers, the PCR was carried out. Measured with immunoSEQ multiplex PCR; TCRdb has only the in-frame clones, and not every one. Of approximately 110,000 clones detected, about 12% appear once; the ten largest clones hold around 15%. Sequencing input: PBMCs. Receptors originate from a man in his forties in good health and CMV-seropositive.

The genes are TRBV4-1 and TRBJ1-1; 7 bases line up with TRBD1. Germline loops: CDR1 MGHRA, CDR2 YSYEKL. The length of the CDR3 is 14 residues. The V gene end was trimmed by 1 base and the J gene end by 1 base; junction bases not matched to a gene: 0. The CDR3 nucleotides are TGCGCCAGCAGCCAAGGGGACAGGAACACTGAAGCTTTCTTT. Protein sequence: CASSQGDRNTEAFF.

DNA of the CDR3: TGCGCCAGCAGTGCCAGGACAGAAAAGGGCGAGCAGTACTTC. This sequence encodes CASSARTEKGEQYF. The genes are TRBV10-2 and TRBJ2-7; TRBD1 is a possible D gene (6 bases). Deletions cut 4 bases from V and 6 bases from J, with 16 bases between. The CDR3 is made up of 14 amino acids. Germline V lookup: CDR1 WSHSY, CDR2 SAAADI.

This rearrangement joins TRBV6-1 to TRBJ2-3; TRBD1 is a possible D gene (6 bases). The CDR3 sequence is 14 residues long. Germline CDR1 reads MNHNS; CDR2 reads SASEGT. V dropped 3 bases and J dropped 6 bases, with 13 bases sitting between them. This CDR3 reads CASSEDRWSDTQYF. The CDR3 region has the DNA TGTGCCAGCAGTGAGGACAGATGGTCGGATACGCAGTATTTT.

This clone was counted only a few times. J is TRBJ2-5 and V is TRBV9; 10 positions agree with TRBD1. The CDR3 spans 16 residues. Trimming at V came to 0 bases and at J to 11 bases, leaving 13 bases not matched to a gene. Germline V gene sequence: CDR1 SGDLS, CDR2 YYNGEE. As DNA, the CDR3 is TGTGCCAGCAGCGTAGAATCCGGGACAGGGGCGAGGGAGCAGTACTTC. Translation gives CASSVESGTGAREQYF.

The V call is TRBV29-1, the J call TRBJ1-1, with unresolved D. The germline V and J ends were trimmed by 4 bases and 8 bases, with 14 bases remaining between them. The CDR3 sequence is 12 residues long. Germline CDR1 and CDR2: SQVTM and ANQGSEA. The CDR3 bases are TGCAGCGTTGGGCGGAAGTTGGCAGAAGCTTTCTTT. This sequence encodes CSVGRKLAEAFF.

This clone was counted between two and nine times. This CDR3 reads CAGRGNGDGYTF. CDR3 sequence (DNA): TGTGCCGGAAGGGGTAATGGGGATGGCTACACCTTC. The chain is built from TRBV2 and TRBJ1-2, with D possibly being TRBD1 (5 bases). The germline gives CDR1 SNHLY, CDR2 FYNNEI. The V gene lost 11 bases and the J gene lost 6 bases, with 16 bases spanning the gap. The CDR3 has 12 amino acids. Full variable domain (missing parts from reference TRBV2 and TRBJ1-2): EPEVTQTPSHQVTQMGQEVILRCVPISNHLYFYWYRQILGQKVEFLVSFYNNEISEKSEIFDDQFSVERPDGSNFTLKIRSTKLEDSAMYFCAGRGNGDGYTFGSGTRLTVV.

This clone was seen only a few times. The gene calls are TRBV12-5 and TRBJ2-6; 7 nucleotides align to TRBD2. CDR3 size: 16 residues. Germline trimming cut 0 bases from V and 2 bases from J; bases unmatched to any gene: 1. Germline V gives CDR1 LGHNT, CDR2 FRNRAP. The CDR3 protein is CASGLVRGAGANVLTF. As DNA, the CDR3 is TGTGCTAGTGGTTTGGTACGGGGGGCTGGGGCCAACGTCCTGACTTTC.

This chain links TRBV11-2 with TRBJ2-1; a possible D gene is TRBD2 (5 bases). From germline, CDR1 is SGHAT and CDR2 FQNNGV. V dropped 6 bases and J dropped 7 bases, with 10 bases sitting between them. The CDR3 loop spans 12 amino acids. The CDR3 sequence: CASRPTGNEQFF. The CDR3 DNA sequence: TGTGCCAGCAGGCCAACGGGAAATGAGCAGTTCTTC.

The chain combines TRBV5-4 with TRBJ1-4; D unresolved. The CDR3 covers 14 residues. Germline CDR1 is SGHNT and CDR2 is YYREEE (reference sequence). V lost 3 bases, J lost 8 bases, and 14 bases lay in between. In DNA form, the CDR3 reads TGTGCCAGCAGCTCCCCAGAGGGCGACGAAAAACTGTTTTTT. This encodes CASSSPEGDEKLFF.